This T cell receptor beta chain was captured in a study of blood T cell repertoires in COVID-19. The CDR3 runs to 15 residues. Germline V gives CDR1 SEHNR, CDR2 FQNEAQ (reference sequence). With 2 bases clipped from V and 3 bases from J, the junction kept 3 bases outside the gene matches. TCRdb's copy holds only in-frame clones and misses some; the assay was immunoSEQ multiplex PCR. In the table there are around 370,000 clones, nearly 90% of which are singletons. The sequenced sample was peripheral blood. The chain is built from TRBV7-9 and TRBJ2-7; 11 bases fit TRBD1. The source is a man younger than 35 with active or convalescent COVID-19. CDR3 residues: CASSLKGQGDYEQYF. For the CDR3, the DNA is TGTGCCAGCAGCTTAAAGGGACAGGGGGACTACGAGCAGTACTTC.